This T cell receptor (beta chain) was sequenced during a study of beta chain features in type 1 diabetes. Overall study findings and caveats: Type 1 diabetes patients had moderately but significantly shorter TCRB CDR3s in all four CD4+ subsets.

Germline V gives CDR1 SGDLS, CDR2 YYNGEE. V lost 1 base, J lost 4 bases, and 4 bases lay in between. This CDR3 region has 12 residues. Reverse transcription of all isolated RNA meant that expressed TCRB transcripts were sequenced. Produced via immunoSEQ multiplex PCR; TCRdb's table is partial and in-frame only. The sample shows under 850,000 clones, about an eighth of them seen only once. As regards this clone: Its antigen is as yet unknown.

The receptor comes from a man aged 18 to 29 with type 1 diabetes. This chain links TRBV9 with TRBJ2-3, with D hard to call. Sample: naive CD4+ T cells from blood. CDR3 in amino acids: CASSVLADTQYF. For the CDR3, the DNA is TGTGCCAGCAGCGTATTAGCAGATACGCAGTATTTT.